A selection of T cell receptor beta chains follows, all from one sample in a study of blood T cell repertoires in COVID-19. TCRdb's table, derived via immunoSEQ multiplex PCR, lists solely in-frame clones and lacks some. The table includes 100,000 to 150,000 clones, about 80% detected once. The material sequenced was peripheral blood. The receptors come from a man aged 60-69 years with acute or convalescent COVID-19. The CDR3 runs from the conserved cysteine through the conserved F or W. The D gene is left open where the match is weak. Part of the rows lack a size; the others show once, few, many or a class for expanded clones.

cdr3_aa	cdr3_nt	v_call	clone_size	d_call	j_call
CASRWMAGGAGELFF	TGTGCCAGCAGATGGATGGCAGGGGGCGCCGGGGAGCTGTTTTTT	TRBV2	-	TRBD1	TRBJ2-2
CASSLGAGTTDTQYF	TGCGCCAGCAGCTTGGGCGCGGGGACCACAGATACGCAGTATTTT	TRBV5-1	-	-	TRBJ2-3
CASSSGQESGKRTQYF	TGCGCCAGCAGCTCGGGACAGGAAAGCGGCAAGCGCACGCAGTATTTT	TRBV5-1	-	TRBD1	TRBJ2-3
CASSQGPSGSYEQYF	TGCGCCAGCAGCCAAGGGCCTAGCGGGAGCTACGAGCAGTACTTC	TRBV4-1	-	TRBD2	TRBJ2-7
CATSGISSGDTQYF	TGTGCCACCAGTGGAATATCATCCGGAGATACGCAGTATTTT	TRBV24-1	once	-	TRBJ2-3
CASAWTGMNTEAFF	TGCGCCAGCGCCTGGACAGGGATGAACACTGAAGCTTTCTTT	TRBV5-1	-	TRBD1	TRBJ1-1
CASSYNRGQPQHF	TGTGCCAGCAGTTATAACAGGGGCCAGCCCCAGCATTTT	TRBV6-5	-	TRBD1	TRBJ1-5
CASSRTGGTDTQYF	TGTGCCAGCAGCCGGACAGGGGGCACAGATACGCAGTATTTT	TRBV9	-	TRBD1	TRBJ2-3
CASSVVGAGVGNEQFF	TGTGCCAGCAGCGTAGTGGGAGCGGGAGTCGGAAATGAGCAGTTCTTC	TRBV9	-	TRBD2	TRBJ2-1
CASSQRGGGGYEQYF	TGTGCCAGCAGCCAGCGAGGGGGCGGAGGCTACGAGCAGTACTTC	TRBV3-1/TRBV3-2	-	TRBD1	TRBJ2-7
CASSLAFRGQSNYGYTF	TGTGCCAGCAGCTTAGCTTTTCGGGGACAGTCTAACTATGGCTACACCTTC	TRBV7-2	-	TRBD1	TRBJ1-2
CASSFSSSMGQPQHF	TGTGCCAGCAGCTTTAGCTCATCGATGGGTCAGCCCCAGCATTTT	TRBV7-8	-	-	TRBJ1-5
CAISELLSVGHEQYF	TGTGCCATCAGTGAGCTACTTTCGGTGGGGCACGAGCAGTACTTC	TRBV10-3	once	-	TRBJ2-7
CASSQLQDRIPYTF	TGTGCCAGCAGCCAACTTCAGGACAGGATACCCTACACCTTC	TRBV3-1/TRBV3-2	-	TRBD1	TRBJ1-2
CASSLGGAPDTQYF	TGTGCCAGCAGCTTAGGGGGAGCGCCAGATACGCAGTATTTT	TRBV7-8	-	-	TRBJ2-3
CASSRLSGRGNEQYF	TGTGCCAGCAGCCGCCTTAGCGGGAGGGGGAACGAGCAGTACTTC	TRBV11-2	-	TRBD2	TRBJ2-7
CASSSFRDKRMNTEAFF	TGTGCCAGCAGTAGTTTTCGGGACAAGAGAATGAACACTGAAGCTTTCTTT	TRBV28	-	-	TRBJ1-1
CASTGTGRTDTQYF	TGTGCCAGCACCGGGACAGGGCGCACAGATACGCAGTATTTT	TRBV2	-	TRBD1	TRBJ2-3
CASSPQGRGSYEQYF	TGTGCCAGCAGCCCGCAGGGGCGCGGTTCCTACGAGCAGTACTTC	TRBV7-3	-	-	TRBJ2-7
CASRLTGVGGYTF	TGTGCCAGCAGGCTGACAGGGGTTGGAGGCTACACCTTC	TRBV28	-	TRBD1	TRBJ1-2
CASSPRTGDNSPLHF	TGTGCCAGCTCACCCAGGACAGGTGATAATTCACCCCTCCACTTT	TRBV18	-	TRBD1	TRBJ1-6
CASSKSFLGSSFSGGYTF	TGTGCCAGCAGTAAGAGTTTTTTGGGGAGCTCGTTCAGCGGTGGCTACACCTTC	TRBV6-2/TRBV6-3	once	-	TRBJ1-2
CASSVKPGLAGDYEQYF	TGTGCCAGCAGTGTCAAACCGGGACTAGCGGGAGATTACGAGCAGTACTTC	TRBV25-1	-	TRBD2	TRBJ2-7
CASRRAGLNYGYTF	TGTGCCAGCAGAAGGGCAGGGTTGAACTATGGCTACACCTTC	TRBV28	-	-	TRBJ1-2
CAISESFSGLAGETQYF	TGTGCCATCAGTGAGTCATTCTCCGGACTAGCGGGTGAGACCCAGTACTTC	TRBV10-3	-	TRBD2	TRBJ2-5
CASSVQAGGPTGELFF	TGTGCCAGTAGTGTCCAGGCGGGAGGGCCAACCGGGGAGCTGTTTTTT	TRBV19	-	TRBD2	TRBJ2-2
CASSFFPTGELFF	TGTGCCAGCAGTTTTTTCCCTACCGGGGAGCTGTTTTTT	TRBV28	-	-	TRBJ2-2
CASSVGGQSNEKLFF	TGTGCCAGCAGCGTAGGAGGGCAGTCCAATGAAAAACTGTTTTTT	TRBV9	-	-	TRBJ1-4
CASSLTFGTGSGEQYF	TGTGCCAGCAGTTTAACCTTCGGGACAGGGAGTGGCGAGCAGTACTTC	TRBV6-5	-	TRBD1	TRBJ2-7
CASSETGPYGYTF	TGCGCCAGCAGTGAGACAGGGCCCTATGGCTACACCTTC	TRBV10-1	-	-	TRBJ1-2
CASSRDRGNEKLFF	TGCGCCAGCAGCCGCGACAGGGGCAATGAAAAACTGTTTTTT	TRBV5-1	-	TRBD1	TRBJ1-4
CASSPRPGQESYEQYF	TGTGCCAGCAGCCCCAGGCCGGGACAGGAATCCTACGAGCAGTACTTC	TRBV9	-	TRBD1	TRBJ2-7
CASSLRTGLTKNIQYF	TGTGCCAGCAGCTTACGCACAGGTCTGACCAAAAACATTCAGTACTTC	TRBV11-2	-	-	TRBJ2-4
CASTTDRGGAYTF	TGTGCCAGTACCACGGACAGGGGGGGTGCCTACACCTTC	TRBV19	-	TRBD1	TRBJ1-2
CSVEVDRGSREQYF	TGCAGCGTTGAAGTGGACAGGGGATCGAGGGAGCAGTACTTC	TRBV29-1	-	TRBD1	TRBJ2-7
CASSRQGRYEQYF	TGTGCCAGCAGTCGACAGGGTCGCTACGAGCAGTACTTC	TRBV2	-	TRBD1	TRBJ2-7
CAWSVLRGGGNQPQHF	TGTGCCTGGAGTGTCCTCCGAGGGGGAGGCAATCAGCCCCAGCATTTT	TRBV30	once	-	TRBJ1-5
CASSLGLAGGNEQFF	TGCGCCAGCAGCTTGGGACTAGCGGGTGGGAATGAGCAGTTCTTC	TRBV5-1	-	TRBD2	TRBJ2-1
CASSPTTSGRAWGQFF	TGTGCCAGCAGCCCCACCACTAGCGGGAGGGCCTGGGGGCAGTTCTTC	TRBV5-8	-	TRBD2	TRBJ2-1
CASSVLGTAYNEQFF	TGTGCCAGCAGTGTTTTAGGAACAGCCTACAATGAGCAGTTCTTC	TRBV2	-	-	TRBJ2-1
CAWSVSRTANTGELFF	TGTGCCTGGAGTGTATCGCGGACAGCGAACACCGGGGAGCTGTTTTTT	TRBV30	-	-	TRBJ2-2
CASRHRDRHNNEQFF	TGTGCCAGCAGACACCGGGACAGGCATAACAATGAGCAGTTCTTC	TRBV6-5	-	TRBD1	TRBJ2-1
CASSRGASGSITDTQYF	TGTGCCAGCAGCCGGGGGGCTAGCGGGAGTATAACCGATACGCAGTATTTT	TRBV11-3	-	TRBD2	TRBJ2-3
CASIGGDKTQYF	TGTGCCAGCATCGGGGGAGACAAGACCCAGTACTTC	TRBV28	-	-	TRBJ2-5
CASSLSADTQYF	TGTGCCAGCAGCTTATCTGCAGATACGCAGTATTTT	TRBV7-2	-	-	TRBJ2-3